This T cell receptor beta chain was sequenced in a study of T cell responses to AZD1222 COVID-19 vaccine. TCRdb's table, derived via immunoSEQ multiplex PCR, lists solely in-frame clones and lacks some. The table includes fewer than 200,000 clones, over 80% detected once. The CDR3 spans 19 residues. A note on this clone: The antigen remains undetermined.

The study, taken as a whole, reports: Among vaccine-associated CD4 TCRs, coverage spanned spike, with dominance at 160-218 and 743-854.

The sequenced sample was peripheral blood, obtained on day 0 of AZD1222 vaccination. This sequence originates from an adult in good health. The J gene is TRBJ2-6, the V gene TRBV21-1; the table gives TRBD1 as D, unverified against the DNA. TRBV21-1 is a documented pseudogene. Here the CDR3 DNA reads TGTGCCAGCAGCAAAGAGGGGACAACCTATGGGACTGGGGCCAACGTCCTGACTTTC. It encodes CASSKEGTTYGTGANVLTF.